This T cell receptor beta chain was documented in a study of blood T cells in healthy people across ages. Notes on the study in general: TCR beta diversity correlated strongly with naive T cell percentage.

Then a second PCR, running roughly 6 to 12 cycles, was carried out with a sample-barcoded 5' primer and a J-beta primer mix. MiXCR, applied by TCRdb to the 5' RACE reads, yields one record per CDR3 protein. The data show just over 1 million distinct CDR3 sequences, with roughly 45% seen just once and 15% to 20% held by the top ten. A note on this clonotype: Its antigen is unidentified.

Sequencing input: blood. The sequence derives from a woman aged 55-69 years in good health.

CDR3 sequence (DNA): TGCAGTGCTAGCTCGGAATTAAGCGGGACTCTCTACGAGCAGTACTTC. Encoded protein: CSASSELSGTLYEQYF. The rearrangement uses TRBV20-1 and TRBJ2-7; 7 nucleotides align to TRBD2. V shed 3 bases, J shed 3 bases, and the junction held 14 bases outside the gene matches. The CDR3 is 16 residues long. Per germline, CDR1 DFQATT and CDR2 SNEGSKA (reference sequence).